This passage covers 9 T cell receptor beta chains from one sample sequenced in a study of cytomegalovirus exposure and HLA in healthy donors. PCR involved 60 Vbeta and 13 Jbeta primers. Profiled with immunoSEQ multiplex PCR; TCRdb holds only in-frame clones, not every one. The data contain approximately 210,000 clones, about 80% of them seen just once; the ten biggest clones take up roughly 1.1%. Material: PBMCs. The source is a woman aged 40 to 49 in good health and CMV-seronegative.

The gene calls are TRBV5-1 and TRBJ2-2; perhaps TRBD2 as D (5 bases). The CDR3 extends over 14 amino acids. Germline-derived CDR1 and CDR2 are SGHRS and YFSETQ. Trimming shortened V by 6 bases and J by 0 bases, and 9 bases separated the two germline ends. As DNA, the CDR3 is TGCGCCAGCACCCCGCGGGCGAACACCGGGGAGCTGTTTTTT. This encodes CASTPRANTGELFF.

The V gene is TRBV9, the J gene TRBJ1-6; maybe TRBD1 (6 bases). CDR3 length equals 16 residues. The V gene's germline CDR1 is SGDLS and CDR2 YYNGEE. V gave up 0 bases and J gave up 3 bases, with 10 bases separating them. CDR3 nucleotides: TGTGCCAGCAGCGTAGGGATGGACAGCTATAATTCACCCCTCCACTTT. Translation: CASSVGMDSYNSPLHF. Variable domain in full (rest from reference TRBV9 and TRBJ1-6): DSGVTQTPKHLITATGQRVTLRCSPRSGDLSVYWYQQSLDQGLQFLIQYYNGEERAKGNILERFSAQQFPDLHSELNLSSLELGDSALYFCASSVGMDSYNSPLHFGNGTRLTVT.

This clone was recorded a few times. CDR3 DNA: TGTGCCAGCAGGGGGCGGGGCGAAAACACCATATATTTT. Protein sequence: CASRGRGENTIYF. The V call is TRBV5-6, the J call TRBJ1-3, with a weak D call TRBD1 (5 bases). CDR1 and CDR2 (germline): SGHDT, YYEEEE. This CDR3 comprises 13 residues. Deletions cut 5 bases from V and 6 bases from J, with 12 bases between.

This clone was observed a few times. V usage is TRBV2 and J usage is TRBJ2-1; 11 bases are shared with TRBD2. There are 12 residues in the CDR3. Germline assignment: CDR1 SNHLY and CDR2 FYNNEI. After removal of 7 bases from V and 16 bases from J, the junction contained 9 bases not matched to a gene. This CDR3 is CASNGLAGGGFF. CDR3 in DNA: TGTGCCAGCAATGGACTAGCGGGTGGCGGCTTCTTC. Full variable domain (rest looked up from reference TRBV2 and TRBJ2-1): EPEVTQTPSHQVTQMGQEVILRCVPISNHLYFYWYRQILGQKVEFLVSFYNNEISEKSEIFDDQFSVERPDGSNFTLKIRSTKLEDSAMYFCASNGLAGGGFFGPGTRLTVL.

This clone was seen a handful of times. This chain uses TRBV27 with TRBJ2-5; D is unclear. The CDR3 runs 14 residues. The germline V gene encodes CDR1 MNHEY and CDR2 SMNVEV (reference sequence). The V and J ends lost 0 bases and 3 bases respectively, with 8 bases between them. CDR3 protein: CASSLSSPEETQYF. The CDR3 DNA follows: TGTGCCAGCAGTTTATCATCCCCCGAAGAGACCCAGTACTTC.

The V call is TRBV30, the J call TRBJ1-1, with 7 bases aligning to TRBD1. Germline V CDR1 and CDR2: GTSNPN, SVGIG (reference sequence). The CDR3 extends over 14 amino acids. The V and J ends lost 4 bases and 0 bases, in that order; junction bases with no gene match: 5. CDR3 DNA: TGTGCCTGGAACTCCGGGACAGTGAACACTGAAGCTTTCTTT. Protein product: CAWNSGTVNTEAFF.

The chain combines TRBV11-3 with TRBJ1-2; weak D call: TRBD1 (5 bases). V was pared by 2 bases and J by 2 bases, with 9 bases between. This CDR3 has 14 amino acids. The germline gives CDR1 SGHNT, CDR2 YENEEA. The CDR3 loop is CASSLRGTNYGYTF. The CDR3 bases are TGTGCCAGCAGCTTAAGGGGTACCAACTATGGCTACACCTTC.

This clone showed up just once. V gene TRBV19 combines with J gene TRBJ2-6, with 9 bases that match TRBD1. Trimming removed 6 bases from V and 0 bases from J; junction bases left unmatched: 9. This CDR3 is 18 amino acids long. Germline CDR1 LNHDA, CDR2 SQIVND (reference sequence). The CDR3, as DNA: TGTGCCAGTAGCCCGGGACAGGGAAGGGCCTCTGGGGCCAACGTCCTGACTTTC. As protein: CASSPGQGRASGANVLTF.

The rearrangement uses TRBV19 and TRBJ1-2; D gene unclear. The germline CDR1 and CDR2 sequences are LNHDA and SQIVND (reference sequence). This CDR3 comprises 14 residues. Trimming left V 3 bases short and J 5 bases short, with 13 bases between. The CDR3 coding sequence is TGTGCCAGTAGTATTCTAACTACGGCGTATGGCTACACCTTC. Residues: CASSILTTAYGYTF.